This T cell receptor beta chain derives from a study of EBV T-cell therapy then PD-1 blockade in nasopharyngeal carcinoma. The CDR3 is 14 residues long. Germline CDR1 and CDR2: MNHEY and SVGAGI. Trimming removed 6 bases from V and 3 bases from J, with 14 bases in between. On this clone: The antigen is unknown.

Profiled with immunoSEQ multiplex PCR; TCRdb holds only in-frame clones, not every one. Here the sample spans approximately 25,000 clones, around 82% being singletons. Documented treatment: AdE1-LMPpoly-expanded autologous EBV-specific T-cell therapy followed by anti-PD-1 nivolumab. The rearrangement joins TRBV6-5 to TRBJ1-1; D call uncertain. The TCR was taken from a man aged 40-49 years with nasopharyngeal carcinoma. This sample comprised CD8+ T cells from blood, obtained around day 60 from a patient whose treatment included autologous EBV-specific T cells and nivolumab. The CDR3 nucleotides read TGTGCCAGCAGAAAATTTAGCACTGACACTGAAGCTTTCTTT. Protein sequence: CASRKFSTDTEAFF.